Reported below is one TCR beta chain. These data are taken from a study of blood T cell repertoires in COVID-19. CDR3 length: 14 residues. Trimming stripped 5 bases from V and 5 bases from J, with 16 bases between. Germline V gene lookup returns CDR1 SEHNR and CDR2 FQNEAQ (reference sequence). Per the authors' pipeline: Reference gene primers were amplified, and this amplification served to estimate nucleated cell counts. Here immunoSEQ multiplex PCR was the method, and the copy in TCRdb shows in-frame clones only, minus some. V, J and clone size reflect that table, while D and trimming were determined from the DNA. The sample has roughly 30,000 clones; 91% are singletons.

The sequenced sample consisted of peripheral blood. The clonotype comes from a man in his sixties with acute or convalescent COVID-19. The chain uses TRBV7-9 and TRBJ2-7; tentative D call: TRBD2 (6 bases). The CDR3 nucleotides are TGTGCCAGCAGCCGCCTGGGACTCTCGGACGAGCAGTACTTC. This sequence encodes CASSRLGLSDEQYF.